This T cell receptor (beta chain) was sequenced for a study of blood T cell repertoires in COVID-19. Study information: Sample material is recorded as cDNA or gDNA derived from T cells, B-cell-depleted T cells, or PBMCs.

The repertoire was sequenced with immunoSEQ multiplex PCR; TCRdb's copy has only in-frame clones and lacks some. The profile shows over 200,000 clones, roughly 90% of them singletons. CDR1 is KGHSH, CDR2 LQKENI, per germline. V dropped 2 bases and J dropped 3; count of bases not matched to a gene: 6. The CDR3 runs to 15 residues. V usage is TRBV18 and J usage is TRBJ1-2; 7 bases line up with TRBD1. Source material: peripheral blood. This receptor was taken from an older woman with acute or convalescent COVID-19. Here the CDR3 DNA reads TGTGCCAGCTCACCAGACAGGGACCGCCACTATGGCTACACCTTC. It yields the protein CASSPDRDRHYGYTF.